A selection of T cell receptor beta chains follows, all from one sample in a study of response to subunit inactivated influenza vaccine. From the RT-PCR reads, TCRdb called clonotypes with MiXCR, one entry per CDR3 protein. The data contain around 570,000 distinct CDR3 sequences, 7.5% to 8.5% of them seen just once; the ten biggest clones take up around 13%. Material: PBMCs from blood, obtained roughly 24 months after vaccination. The receptors were sampled from a man between 50 and 75 years old who received an inactivated influenza vaccine. Both conserved end residues are part of each CDR3.

v_gene: TRBV3-1; len: 15; j_gene: TRBJ2-3; CDR3aa: CASTQQLARTDTRYF
v_gene: TRBV12-2; len: 16; j_gene: TRBJ1-1; CDR3aa: CASRSPLGRRHTEAFF
v_gene: TRBV6-5; len: 15; j_gene: TRBJ2-3; CDR3aa: CASSSSGRAPDTQYF
v_gene: TRBV3-1; len: 15; j_gene: TRBJ1-2; CDR3aa: CASSIQGAGGDGYTF
v_gene: TRBV7-2; len: 16; j_gene: TRBJ2-3; CDR3aa: CASSSFGTTGSDTQYF
v_gene: TRBV11-2; len: 18; j_gene: TRBJ2-2; CDR3aa: CASSLVTLAGANTGELFF
v_gene: TRBV11-1; len: 14; j_gene: TRBJ2-1; CDR3aa: CASSPSGFGREQFF
v_gene: TRBV6-2/TRBV6-3; len: 12; j_gene: TRBJ1-5; CDR3aa: CASRTGAQPQHF
v_gene: TRBV7-7; len: 15; j_gene: TRBJ2-5; CDR3aa: CASSPVAAGQETQYF
v_gene: TRBV3-1; len: 16; j_gene: TRBJ1-3; CDR3aa: CASSRRQGVPGNTIYF
v_gene: TRBV15; len: 15; j_gene: TRBJ2-5; CDR3aa: CATSRGPGQQETQYF
v_gene: TRBV5-1; len: 14; j_gene: TRBJ2-5; CDR3aa: CASSLEGVKETQYF
v_gene: TRBV12-3/TRBV12-4; len: 13; j_gene: TRBJ1-1; CDR3aa: CASSLLMNTEAFF
v_gene: TRBV19; len: 15; j_gene: TRBJ1-6; CDR3aa: CASSISTAYNSPLHF
v_gene: TRBV11-2; len: 19; j_gene: TRBJ2-6; CDR3aa: CASSLGQGIRRYGANVLTF
v_gene: TRBV9; len: 15; j_gene: TRBJ1-6; CDR3aa: CASSVEGLRGGPLHF
v_gene: TRBV27; len: 13; j_gene: TRBJ1-5; CDR3aa: CASRRGATQPQHF
v_gene: TRBV11-2; len: 16; j_gene: TRBJ2-3; CDR3aa: CASSRIARRNTDTQYF
v_gene: TRBV20-1; len: 16; j_gene: TRBJ2-3; CDR3aa: CSARDFASGWADTQYF
v_gene: TRBV5-5; len: 16; j_gene: TRBJ1-1; CDR3aa: CASSLVGTGWTTEAFF
v_gene: TRBV5-6; len: 16; j_gene: TRBJ2-7; CDR3aa: CASSRDRGLLAIEQYF
v_gene: TRBV12-3/TRBV12-4; len: 14; j_gene: TRBJ2-7; CDR3aa: CASSWAPRTHEQYF
v_gene: TRBV20-1; len: 15; j_gene: TRBJ2-3; CDR3aa: CSARDMLLYTDTQYF
v_gene: TRBV7-2; len: 15; j_gene: TRBJ2-7; CDR3aa: CASRAHQSLSYEQYF
v_gene: TRBV6-2/TRBV6-3; len: 13; j_gene: TRBJ1-1; CDR3aa: CASGVAAVTEAFF
v_gene: TRBV5-1; len: 15; j_gene: TRBJ2-1; CDR3aa: CASSFGQGFYNEQFF
v_gene: TRBV20-1; len: 13; j_gene: TRBJ1-2; CDR3aa: CSATPGVNYGYTF
v_gene: TRBV20-1; len: 14; j_gene: TRBJ1-2; CDR3aa: CSAKDRTGGSGYTF
v_gene: TRBV5-6; len: 14; j_gene: TRBJ2-1; CDR3aa: CASSLGVNRDRQFF
v_gene: TRBV12-3/TRBV12-4; len: 15; j_gene: TRBJ2-5; CDR3aa: CASSLFGASQETQYF
v_gene: TRBV4-2; len: 13; j_gene: TRBJ1-6; CDR3aa: CASSQALNSPLHF
v_gene: TRBV7-2; len: 13; j_gene: TRBJ1-3; CDR3aa: CASSPGGRNTIYF
v_gene: TRBV18; len: 15; j_gene: TRBJ2-3; CDR3aa: CASSSEETITDTQYF
v_gene: TRBV25-1; len: 16; j_gene: TRBJ2-5; CDR3aa: CASSELGGVRLETQYF
v_gene: TRBV29-1; len: 14; j_gene: TRBJ1-6; CDR3aa: CSVALGGENSPLHF
v_gene: TRBV5-8; len: 15; j_gene: TRBJ2-1; CDR3aa: CASNRRWELRNEQFF
v_gene: TRBV29-1; len: 13; j_gene: TRBJ2-1; CDR3aa: CSVEDPPNDEQFF
v_gene: TRBV20-1; len: 18; j_gene: TRBJ2-5; CDR3aa: CSARPIPGTSGRVETQYF
v_gene: TRBV9; len: 16; j_gene: TRBJ1-2; CDR3aa: CASSVGGGASAYGYTF
v_gene: TRBV20-1; len: 15; j_gene: TRBJ1-1; CDR3aa: CSASGFLGANTEAFF
v_gene: TRBV12-3/TRBV12-4; len: 11; j_gene: TRBJ1-3; CDR3aa: CASSLGQGLNF
v_gene: TRBV7-9; len: 14; j_gene: TRBJ2-5; CDR3aa: CASTETQGRETQYF
v_gene: TRBV6-5; len: 15; j_gene: TRBJ1-2; CDR3aa: CASSYREGVGYGYTF
v_gene: TRBV11-1; len: 15; j_gene: TRBJ1-4; CDR3aa: CASSRTSSSPEKLFF
v_gene: TRBV9; len: 14; j_gene: TRBJ1-6; CDR3aa: CASSGGTMNSPLHF